The T cell receptor (beta chain) described here comes from a study of beta chain features in type 1 diabetes. Study outcomes and limitations: TCRB CDR3 length was moderately but significantly reduced in all four CD4+ subsets of Type 1 diabetes patients. Equally in patients and controls, PCR might preferentially amplify shorter templates. Cells expressing TCR highly could be over-represented by cDNA sequencing.

Germline-derived CDR1 and CDR2 are SNHLY and FYNNEI. Trimming removed 6 bases from V and 3 bases from J, with 9 bases in between. This CDR3 spans 14 amino acids. Isolated RNA was reverse transcribed in full, so expressed TCRB transcripts were sequenced. The assay was immunoSEQ multiplex PCR, and TCRdb's table has in-frame clones only and misses some. The sample consists of 250,000 to 350,000 clones, around 13% of them appearing once. Sorting of CD4+ naive, central memory, regulatory and stem cell-like memory cells was performed via CD45RO/CCR7/CD25/CD127/CD95/CD27. This clone was seen a few times. The antigen is unknown.

Sequencing used central memory CD4+ T cells from blood. This receptor was identified in a man in his thirties or forties in good health. The rearrangement joins TRBV2 to TRBJ1-6, with D perhaps TRBD1 (6 bases). CDR3 nucleotide sequence: TGTGCCAGCAGCCGGGACAACTATAATTCACCCCTCCACTTT. Translated, it gives CASSRDNYNSPLHF.